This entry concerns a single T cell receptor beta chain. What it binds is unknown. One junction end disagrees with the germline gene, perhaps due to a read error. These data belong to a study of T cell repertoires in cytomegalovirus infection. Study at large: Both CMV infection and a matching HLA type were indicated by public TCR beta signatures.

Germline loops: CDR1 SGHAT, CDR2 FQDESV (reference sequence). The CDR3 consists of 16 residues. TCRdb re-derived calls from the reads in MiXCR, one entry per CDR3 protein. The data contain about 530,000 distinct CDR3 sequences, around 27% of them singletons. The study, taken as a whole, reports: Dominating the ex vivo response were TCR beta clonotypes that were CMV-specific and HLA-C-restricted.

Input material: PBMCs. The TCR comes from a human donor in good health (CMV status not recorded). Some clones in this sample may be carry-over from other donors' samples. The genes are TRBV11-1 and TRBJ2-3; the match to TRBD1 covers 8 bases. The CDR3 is CTSSSDQGAFADTQYF. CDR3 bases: TGTACCAGCAGCTCCGACCAGGGGGCATTCGCAGATACGCAGTATTTT.